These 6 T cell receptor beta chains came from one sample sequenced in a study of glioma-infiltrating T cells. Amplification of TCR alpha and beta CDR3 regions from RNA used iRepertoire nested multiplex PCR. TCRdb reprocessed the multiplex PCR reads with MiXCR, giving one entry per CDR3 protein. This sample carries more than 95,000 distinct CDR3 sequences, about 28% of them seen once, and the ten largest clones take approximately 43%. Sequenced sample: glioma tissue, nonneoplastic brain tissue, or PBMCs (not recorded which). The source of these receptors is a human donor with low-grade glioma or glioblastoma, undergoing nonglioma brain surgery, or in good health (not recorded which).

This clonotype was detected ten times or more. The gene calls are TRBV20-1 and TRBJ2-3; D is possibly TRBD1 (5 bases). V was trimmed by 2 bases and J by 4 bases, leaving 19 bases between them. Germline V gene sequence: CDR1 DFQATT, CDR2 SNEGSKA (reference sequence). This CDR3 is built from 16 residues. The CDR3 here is CSARWGREAFADTQYF. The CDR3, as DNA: TGCAGTGCTAGATGGGGCAGGGAAGCTTTTGCAGATACGCAGTATTTT.

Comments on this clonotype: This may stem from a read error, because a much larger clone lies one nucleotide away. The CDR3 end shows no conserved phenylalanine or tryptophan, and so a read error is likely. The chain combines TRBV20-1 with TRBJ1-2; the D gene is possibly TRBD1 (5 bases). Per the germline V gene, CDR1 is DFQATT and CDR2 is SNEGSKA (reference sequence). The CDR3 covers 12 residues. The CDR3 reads CSGIPGTHGYTL. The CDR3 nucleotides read TGCAGCGGAATCCCCGGGACTCACGGCTACACCCTC.

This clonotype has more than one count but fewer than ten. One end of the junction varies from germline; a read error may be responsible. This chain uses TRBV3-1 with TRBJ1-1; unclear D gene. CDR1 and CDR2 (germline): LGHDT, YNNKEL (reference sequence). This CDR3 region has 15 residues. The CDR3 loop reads CASSRDMWMNTKAFF. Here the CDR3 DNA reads TGTGCCAGCAGCCGCGACATGTGGATGAACACTAAAGCTTTCTTT. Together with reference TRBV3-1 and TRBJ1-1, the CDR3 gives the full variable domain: DTAVSQTPKYLVTQMGNDKSIKCEQNLGHDTMYWYKQDSKKFLKIMFSYNNKELIINETVPNRFSPKSPDKAHLNLHINSLELGDSAVYFCASSRDMWMNTKAFFGQGTRLTVV.

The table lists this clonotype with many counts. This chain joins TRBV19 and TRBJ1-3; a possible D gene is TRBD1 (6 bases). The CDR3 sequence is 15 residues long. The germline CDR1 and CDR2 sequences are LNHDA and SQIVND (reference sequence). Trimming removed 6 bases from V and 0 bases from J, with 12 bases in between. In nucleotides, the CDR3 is TGTGCCAGTAGCCCACAGGGTTACTCTGGAAACACCATATATTTT. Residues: CASSPQGYSGNTIYF. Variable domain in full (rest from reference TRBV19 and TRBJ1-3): DGGITQSPKYLFRKEGQNVTLSCEQNLNHDAMYWYRQDPGQGLRLIYYSQIVNDFQKGDIAEGYSVSREKKESFPLTVTSAQKNPTAFYLCASSPQGYSGNTIYFGEGSWLTVV.

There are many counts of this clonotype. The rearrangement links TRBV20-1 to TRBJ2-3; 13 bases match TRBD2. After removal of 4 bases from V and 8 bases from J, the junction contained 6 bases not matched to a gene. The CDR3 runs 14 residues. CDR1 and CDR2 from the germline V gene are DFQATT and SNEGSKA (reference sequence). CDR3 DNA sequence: TGCAGTGCTAAAACTAGCGGGGGGGGTGGTACGCAGTATTTT. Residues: CSAKTSGGGGTQYF.

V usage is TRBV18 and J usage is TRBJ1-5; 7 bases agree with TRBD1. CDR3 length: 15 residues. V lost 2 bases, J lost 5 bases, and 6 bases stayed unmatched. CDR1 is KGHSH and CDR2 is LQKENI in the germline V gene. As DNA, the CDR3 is TGTGCCAGCTCACCAGGGATGGGACAGTATCAGCCCCAGCATTTT. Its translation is CASSPGMGQYQPQHF.